This TCR beta chain was identified during a study of cytomegalovirus exposure and HLA in healthy donors. Study observations and caveats: Among CMV-associated TCR beta chains, most appeared HLA-restricted in a later analysis. Further analysis, carried out later, found HLA-associated TCR beta chains more clonally expanded than equally common other chains.

As concerns this clone: Its antigen is still unknown.

V was trimmed by 3 bases and J by 5 bases, leaving 8 bases between them. The CDR3 is made up of 13 amino acids. Germline V gene data show CDR1 as LGHNA and CDR2 as YSLEER. The PCR employed 60 Vbeta primers together with 13 Jbeta primers. Profiled with immunoSEQ multiplex PCR; TCRdb holds only in-frame clones, not every one. The sample includes 110,000 or so clones, just under 75% of them seen just once. This clonotype originated in a human donor in good health. The genes are TRBV4-3 and TRBJ1-5, with unresolved D. The source material was PBMCs. CDR3 in amino acids: CASSQQEDQPQHF. Written as DNA, the CDR3 is TGCGCCAGCAGCCAGCAGGAGGATCAGCCCCAGCATTTT.